A selection of T cell receptor beta chains follows, all from one sample in a study of blood T cell repertoires in COVID-19. TCRdb keeps only in-frame clones here, not all; method: immunoSEQ multiplex PCR. The table records under 80,000 clones, 88% of them present only once. Sequencing was done on a sample of peripheral blood. The source is a human donor in a cohort sampled during active COVID-19. Each CDR3 is given with its conserved first and last residue. Fields, in order: V gene, CDR3 protein.

v_gene: TRBV24-1; CDR3aa: CATSPEGYEQYF
v_gene: TRBV10-2; CDR3aa: CASSDSGRAADTQYF
v_gene: TRBV7-2; CDR3aa: CASSLGSSYNEQFF
v_gene: TRBV6-6; CDR3aa: CASRRTSGAPTDTQYF
v_gene: TRBV11-3; CDR3aa: CASSYPTTSGRGTDTQYF
v_gene: TRBV27; CDR3aa: CASSLRRGEKLFF
v_gene: TRBV6-5; CDR3aa: CASSLRRDFGYTF
v_gene: TRBV19; CDR3aa: CASSVQNTGELFF
v_gene: TRBV5-5; CDR3aa: CASSFEGHYTDTQYF
v_gene: TRBV28; CDR3aa: CASSAALADTQYF
v_gene: TRBV27; CDR3aa: CASSSIGQPQHF
v_gene: TRBV5-1; CDR3aa: CASSLQGSTSTDTQYF
v_gene: TRBV2; CDR3aa: CASSLDSYNEQFF
v_gene: TRBV5-6; CDR3aa: CASSLELAGGPNF
v_gene: TRBV5-4; CDR3aa: CASSSQGYSYEQYF
v_gene: TRBV5-1; CDR3aa: CASSTGTENQPQHF
v_gene: TRBV4-1; CDR3aa: CASSQDFGTDFYGYTF
v_gene: TRBV6-6; CDR3aa: CASSYPGQSTYEQYF
v_gene: TRBV6-1; CDR3aa: CASSEGAGYTF
v_gene: TRBV3-1/TRBV3-2; CDR3aa: CASSQIAAARPYEQYF
v_gene: TRBV6-4; CDR3aa: CASREGQGPYNEQFF